A selection of T cell receptor beta chains follows, all from one sample in a study of blood T cell repertoires in COVID-19. Assay: immunoSEQ multiplex PCR; the TCRdb copy retains only in-frame clones and omits some. The profile shows about 270,000 clones, approximately 86% of them singletons. The material sequenced was peripheral blood. The receptor set was obtained from a man in his forties with active or convalescent COVID-19. The CDR3 runs from the conserved cysteine through the conserved F or W. A D gene is named only where the DNA matches it firmly. The size entry is marked missing in some rows and otherwise reads once, few, many or a size class.

j_gene: TRBJ2-5; d_gene: -; v_gene: TRBV19; abundance: -; CDR3aa: CASSTATTNQETQYF; CDR3nt: TGTGCCAGTAGTACGGCGACAACAAACCAAGAGACCCAGTACTTC
j_gene: TRBJ2-2; d_gene: TRBD1; v_gene: TRBV29-1; abundance: -; CDR3aa: CSVTGTANTGELFF; CDR3nt: TGCAGCGTGACTGGGACAGCGAACACCGGGGAGCTGTTTTTT
j_gene: TRBJ2-2; d_gene: TRBD2; v_gene: TRBV7-2; abundance: -; CDR3aa: CASSFGLANTGELFF; CDR3nt: TGTGCCAGCAGCTTTGGACTAGCGAACACCGGGGAGCTGTTTTTT
j_gene: TRBJ1-5; d_gene: TRBD1; v_gene: TRBV24-1; abundance: -; CDR3aa: CATSGGGSNQPQHF; CDR3nt: TGTGCCACCTCAGGGGGTGGTAGCAATCAGCCCCAGCATTTT
j_gene: TRBJ2-3; d_gene: TRBD1; v_gene: TRBV7-9; abundance: -; CDR3aa: CASSLGQGVTDTQYF; CDR3nt: TGTGCCAGCAGCTTAGGCCAGGGGGTAACAGATACGCAGTATTTT
j_gene: TRBJ2-3; d_gene: -; v_gene: TRBV21-1; abundance: -; CDR3aa: CASTAQTRGRTDTQYF; CDR3nt: TGTGCCAGCACCGCCCAGACGAGAGGGCGCACAGATACGCAGTATTTT
j_gene: TRBJ2-2; d_gene: TRBD1; v_gene: TRBV5-1; abundance: -; CDR3aa: CASSLNPPGGAGNTGELFF; CDR3nt: TGCGCCAGCAGCTTGAATCCCCCAGGGGGCGCAGGGAACACCGGGGAGCTGTTTTTT
j_gene: TRBJ2-3; d_gene: TRBD1; v_gene: TRBV30; abundance: few; CDR3aa: CAWSLGQGTQYF; CDR3nt: TGTGCCTGGAGCTTGGGACAGGGTACGCAGTATTTT
j_gene: TRBJ2-7; d_gene: -; v_gene: TRBV13; abundance: -; CDR3aa: CASSARQDYEQYF; CDR3nt: TGTGCCAGCAGCGCCCGACAGGATTACGAGCAGTACTTC
j_gene: TRBJ2-3; d_gene: -; v_gene: TRBV24-1; abundance: -; CDR3aa: CATRQGEGADTQYF; CDR3nt: TGTGCCACCAGGCAGGGTGAGGGGGCAGATACGCAGTATTTT
j_gene: TRBJ2-7; d_gene: TRBD2; v_gene: TRBV5-6; abundance: -; CDR3aa: CASSFGGRSYEQYF; CDR3nt: TGTGCCAGCAGCTTTGGCGGGAGGTCCTACGAGCAGTACTTC
j_gene: TRBJ2-5; d_gene: -; v_gene: TRBV7-7; abundance: -; CDR3aa: CASSPLPTEETQYF; CDR3nt: TGTGCTAGCAGCCCCCTCCCGACAGAAGAGACCCAGTACTTC
j_gene: TRBJ1-2; d_gene: TRBD1; v_gene: TRBV5-6; abundance: -; CDR3aa: CASSHRDRGGGYTF; CDR3nt: TGTGCCAGCAGCCATCGGGACAGGGGAGGTGGCTACACCTTC
j_gene: TRBJ2-7; d_gene: -; v_gene: TRBV1; abundance: -; CDR3aa: CTSSRLRKPLEQYF; CDR3nt: TGCACCAGCAGCCGACTTAGGAAACCCCTGGAGCAGTACTTC
j_gene: TRBJ1-2; d_gene: -; v_gene: TRBV24-1; abundance: -; CDR3aa: CATSDDFYGYTF; CDR3nt: TGTGCCACCAGTGACGACTTCTATGGCTACACCTTC
j_gene: TRBJ1-2; d_gene: -; v_gene: TRBV6-5; abundance: -; CDR3aa: CASSWGRVGYGYTF; CDR3nt: TGTGCCAGCAGTTGGGGGCGGGTTGGCTATGGCTACACCTTC
j_gene: TRBJ2-2; d_gene: TRBD2; v_gene: TRBV5-1; abundance: once; CDR3aa: CASSIGTSGTGELFF; CDR3nt: TGCGCCAGCAGCATCGGGACTAGCGGGACCGGGGAGCTGTTTTTT
j_gene: TRBJ1-5; d_gene: TRBD1; v_gene: TRBV27; abundance: -; CDR3aa: CASSPIVGGASNQPQHF; CDR3nt: TGTGCCAGCAGCCCTATCGTAGGGGGCGCGAGCAATCAGCCCCAGCATTTT
j_gene: TRBJ1-1; d_gene: -; v_gene: TRBV4-1; abundance: -; CDR3aa: CASSQGSGGTRTEAFF; CDR3nt: TGCGCCAGCAGCCAAGGGTCGGGGGGTACGAGGACTGAAGCTTTCTTT
j_gene: TRBJ1-1; d_gene: -; v_gene: TRBV28; abundance: -; CDR3aa: CASSLTGEAFF; CDR3nt: TGTGCCAGCAGCCTAACAGGGGAAGCTTTCTTT
j_gene: TRBJ1-6; d_gene: TRBD1; v_gene: TRBV6-5; abundance: -; CDR3aa: CASREGQGNSPLHF; CDR3nt: TGTGCCAGCAGAGAGGGACAGGGTAATTCACCCCTCCACTTT
j_gene: TRBJ1-4; d_gene: -; v_gene: TRBV9; abundance: -; CDR3aa: CASSVGTSGEKLFF; CDR3nt: TGTGCCAGCAGCGTAGGGACCAGCGGTGAAAAACTGTTTTTT
j_gene: TRBJ2-3; d_gene: TRBD1; v_gene: TRBV9; abundance: -; CDR3aa: CASSVYGTGFSDTQYF; CDR3nt: TGTGCCAGCAGCGTATACGGGACAGGGTTTTCAGATACGCAGTATTTT
j_gene: TRBJ1-5; d_gene: TRBD1; v_gene: TRBV19; abundance: -; CDR3aa: CASAGTGNPLGQPQHF; CDR3nt: TGTGCCAGCGCCGGGACAGGTAATCCCTTGGGTCAGCCCCAGCATTTT
j_gene: TRBJ1-2; d_gene: -; v_gene: TRBV6-5; abundance: few; CDR3aa: CASRRNRDQLFGYTF; CDR3nt: TGTGCCAGCAGAAGAAACAGGGACCAACTATTTGGCTACACCTTC
j_gene: TRBJ2-1; d_gene: -; v_gene: TRBV10-1; abundance: -; CDR3aa: CASSVSRWGGYEQFF; CDR3nt: TGCGCCAGCAGTGTCAGTCGGTGGGGGGGCTATGAGCAGTTCTTC
j_gene: TRBJ2-1; d_gene: TRBD2; v_gene: TRBV7-9; abundance: -; CDR3aa: CASSLVGSGTYNEQFF; CDR3nt: TGTGCCAGCAGCTTAGTAGGTAGCGGGACCTACAATGAGCAGTTCTTC
j_gene: TRBJ1-2; d_gene: TRBD1; v_gene: TRBV24-1; abundance: once; CDR3aa: CATSESTGGNGYTF; CDR3nt: TGTGCCACCAGTGAGTCGACAGGGGGTAATGGCTACACCTTC
j_gene: TRBJ1-2; d_gene: -; v_gene: TRBV3-1/TRBV3-2; abundance: -; CDR3aa: CASSQEFREGGYTF; CDR3nt: TGTGCCAGCAGCCAAGAGTTCAGGGAAGGGGGCTACACCTTC
j_gene: TRBJ2-1; d_gene: -; v_gene: TRBV30; abundance: -; CDR3aa: CAWDTDYNEQFF; CDR3nt: TGTGCCTGGGATACAGACTACAATGAGCAGTTCTTC
j_gene: TRBJ2-3; d_gene: TRBD1; v_gene: TRBV11-2; abundance: -; CDR3aa: CASSSLPGQPLYF; CDR3nt: TGTGCCAGCAGCTCCCTTCCGGGACAGCCTCTTTATTTT
j_gene: TRBJ2-7; d_gene: -; v_gene: TRBV2; abundance: -; CDR3aa: CAILLGHHSYEQYF; CDR3nt: TGTGCCATCCTACTGGGACACCACTCCTACGAGCAGTACTTC
j_gene: TRBJ1-1; d_gene: TRBD1; v_gene: TRBV2; abundance: -; CDR3aa: CASGTDLDTEAFF; CDR3nt: TGTGCCAGTGGGACAGACCTGGACACTGAAGCTTTCTTT
j_gene: TRBJ1-1; d_gene: TRBD1; v_gene: TRBV28; abundance: -; CDR3aa: CASSSTGDGTEAFF; CDR3nt: TGTGCCAGCAGTTCTACAGGGGACGGCACTGAAGCTTTCTTT
j_gene: TRBJ2-7; d_gene: -; v_gene: TRBV6-1; abundance: -; CDR3aa: CASSEAFFSEGYEQYF; CDR3nt: TGTGCCAGCAGTGAAGCCTTTTTTTCAGAGGGTTACGAGCAGTACTTC
j_gene: TRBJ1-2; d_gene: -; v_gene: TRBV3-1/TRBV3-2; abundance: -; CDR3aa: CASSHEGNYGYTF; CDR3nt: TGTGCCAGCAGCCATGAGGGTAACTATGGCTACACCTTC
j_gene: TRBJ2-7; d_gene: -; v_gene: TRBV19; abundance: -; CDR3aa: CASSISHLPTTSSYEQYF; CDR3nt: TGTGCCAGTAGTATATCCCACCTTCCGACCACTAGCTCCTACGAGCAGTACTTC
j_gene: TRBJ1-2; d_gene: -; v_gene: TRBV5-6; abundance: -; CDR3aa: CASSLVRWAPVGSLGYTF; CDR3nt: TGTGCCAGCAGCTTGGTTCGTTGGGCACCCGTTGGAAGTCTGGGCTACACCTTC
j_gene: TRBJ2-1; d_gene: TRBD2; v_gene: TRBV5-1; abundance: once; CDR3aa: CASSFSSGSVDEQFF; CDR3nt: TGCGCCAGCAGCTTTAGTAGCGGGAGTGTCGATGAGCAGTTCTTC
j_gene: TRBJ2-7; d_gene: TRBD2; v_gene: TRBV13; abundance: -; CDR3aa: CASSLEGGPYEQYF; CDR3nt: TGTGCCAGCAGTTTGGAGGGAGGGCCCTACGAGCAGTACTTC
j_gene: TRBJ2-3; d_gene: TRBD2; v_gene: TRBV10-2; abundance: -; CDR3aa: CASSDLSGGPGTDTQYF; CDR3nt: TGCGCCAGCAGTGACCTATCGGGGGGGCCCGGCACAGATACGCAGTATTTT
j_gene: TRBJ2-5; d_gene: -; v_gene: TRBV7-9; abundance: -; CDR3aa: CASSSVTQYF; CDR3nt: TGTGCCAGCAGCTCTGTGACCCAGTACTTC
j_gene: TRBJ2-7; d_gene: TRBD1; v_gene: TRBV2; abundance: -; CDR3aa: CASSVGTGTGQYF; CDR3nt: TGTGCCAGCAGTGTGGGGACAGGGACCGGGCAGTACTTC
j_gene: TRBJ1-4; d_gene: -; v_gene: TRBV5-1; abundance: -; CDR3aa: CASSLGIGTYEKLFF; CDR3nt: TGCGCCAGCAGCTTGGGCATCGGGACATATGAAAAACTGTTTTTT
j_gene: TRBJ2-7; d_gene: TRBD2; v_gene: TRBV5-6; abundance: -; CDR3aa: CASSFPTSGGYEQYF; CDR3nt: TGTGCCAGCAGCTTTCCGACTAGCGGGGGGTACGAGCAGTACTTC
j_gene: TRBJ2-1; d_gene: TRBD2; v_gene: TRBV7-9; abundance: -; CDR3aa: CASSPSKGGGRAYNEQFF; CDR3nt: TGTGCCAGCAGCCCCAGCAAAGGGGGCGGGAGGGCCTACAATGAGCAGTTCTTC
j_gene: TRBJ2-2; d_gene: -; v_gene: TRBV12-3/TRBV12-4; abundance: -; CDR3aa: CASTARRTGELFF; CDR3nt: TGTGCCAGCACGGCGCGGAGGACCGGGGAGCTGTTTTTT
j_gene: TRBJ2-1; d_gene: TRBD2; v_gene: TRBV14; abundance: -; CDR3aa: CASSQTGGGGNEQFF; CDR3nt: TGTGCCAGCAGCCAAACCGGCGGGGGGGGGAATGAGCAGTTCTTC
j_gene: TRBJ2-2; d_gene: TRBD2; v_gene: TRBV9; abundance: -; CDR3aa: CASTSGTGELFF; CDR3nt: TGTGCCAGCACTAGCGGCACCGGGGAGCTGTTTTTT
j_gene: TRBJ1-5; d_gene: TRBD1; v_gene: TRBV27; abundance: -; CDR3aa: CASSPRTGWVSNQPQHF; CDR3nt: TGTGCCAGCAGCCCCCGGACAGGCTGGGTGAGTAATCAGCCCCAGCATTTT
j_gene: TRBJ2-1; d_gene: -; v_gene: TRBV7-3; abundance: -; CDR3aa: CASRSGHPASEQFF; CDR3nt: TGTGCCAGCAGATCAGGGCATCCGGCTAGTGAGCAGTTCTTC
j_gene: TRBJ1-2; d_gene: -; v_gene: TRBV12-5; abundance: -; CDR3aa: CASGPGVFIAGYTF; CDR3nt: TGTGCTAGTGGCCCAGGGGTCTTTATAGCTGGCTACACCTTC
j_gene: TRBJ2-3; d_gene: TRBD1; v_gene: TRBV7-8; abundance: -; CDR3aa: CASSLWGTGNTDTQYF; CDR3nt: TGTGCCAGCAGCTTGTGGGGGACAGGGAACACAGATACGCAGTATTTT
j_gene: TRBJ1-6; d_gene: -; v_gene: TRBV27; abundance: many; CDR3aa: CASSSPAETLHF; CDR3nt: TGTGCCAGCAGTTCCCCTGCTGAGACCCTCCACTTT
j_gene: TRBJ2-7; d_gene: -; v_gene: TRBV10-1; abundance: few; CDR3aa: CASSESTGIISEQYF; CDR3nt: TGCGCCAGCAGCGAATCTACAGGGATAATCAGCGAGCAGTACTTC
j_gene: TRBJ2-3; d_gene: TRBD1; v_gene: TRBV2; abundance: -; CDR3aa: CASTGQGSTDTQYF; CDR3nt: TGTGCCAGCACGGGACAGGGGTCGACAGATACGCAGTATTTT
j_gene: TRBJ2-7; d_gene: TRBD2; v_gene: TRBV30; abundance: -; CDR3aa: CAWSVESASGAGDYEQYF; CDR3nt: TGTGCCTGGAGTGTAGAATCCGCTAGCGGGGCGGGAGACTACGAGCAGTACTTC
j_gene: TRBJ2-5; d_gene: TRBD2; v_gene: TRBV10-3; abundance: -; CDR3aa: CAISEREAETQYF; CDR3nt: TGTGCCATCAGCGAACGGGAGGCAGAGACCCAGTACTTC